A single sample is the source of the 31 T cell receptor beta chains below, sequenced in a study of OX40 agonist ivuxolimab in advanced cancers. Some clones are missing from TCRdb's copy, which holds only in-frame ones; the method was immunoSEQ multiplex PCR. The table records approximately 73,000 clones, about nine tenths of them present only once. The specimen comprised CD4+ or CD8+ T cells sorted from blood, sampled in a trial of the OX40 agonist ivuxolimab. The receptors derive from an adult with an advanced solid tumor such as melanoma, head and neck, liver or kidney cancer.

With respect to this clone: Within the sample, other DNA sequences also encode this same CDR3. This chain uses TRBV6-6 with TRBJ1-2; D not resolved. V shed 6 bases and J shed 5 bases, with 13 bases lying between them. Per the germline V gene, CDR1 is MNHNY and CDR2 is SVGAGI (reference sequence). The CDR3 length is 13 residues. DNA for the CDR3: TGTGCCAGCAGCTCTACCGACGGTTATGGCTACACCTTC. Translated: CASSSTDGYGYTF.

This chain joins TRBV5-1 and TRBJ2-1; 12 positions agree with TRBD2. This CDR3 comprises 16 residues. V dropped 0 bases and J dropped 4; count of bases not matched to a gene: 2. Germline V gives CDR1 SGHRS, CDR2 YFSETQ. The CDR3, as DNA: TGCGCCAGCAGCTTGGTCACTAGCGGGGGGTACAATGAGCAGTTCTTC. Encoded protein: CASSLVTSGGYNEQFF.

This chain joins TRBV10-3 and TRBJ1-6; D perhaps matches TRBD1 (6 bases). The V end lost 6 bases, the J end lost 8 bases, and 8 bases lay between the germline ends. The CDR3 spans 12 residues. The germline gives CDR1 ENHRY, CDR2 SYGVKD. Written as DNA, the CDR3 is TGTGCCATCAGCCCAGGGGATTCACCCCTCCACTTT. Encoded protein: CAISPGDSPLHF.

The chain is built from TRBV6-6 and TRBJ2-5; D uncertain. Per the germline V gene, CDR1 is MNHNY and CDR2 is SVGAGI (reference sequence). Trimming left V 0 bases short and J 0 bases short, with 8 bases between. There are 15 residues in the CDR3. CDR3 in amino acids: CASSYSARNQETQYF. The CDR3 DNA is TGTGCCAGCAGTTACTCGGCGAGGAACCAAGAGACCCAGTACTTC.

The chain uses TRBV18 and TRBJ2-7; 8 nucleotides line up with TRBD1. The V and J ends lost 3 bases and 3 bases, in that order; junction bases with no gene match: 7. The CDR3 loop spans 15 amino acids. The germline V gene encodes CDR1 KGHSH and CDR2 LQKENI. CDR3 sequence: CASSPADRAYYEQYF. The CDR3 DNA reads as TGTGCCAGCTCACCCGCGGACAGGGCATACTACGAGCAGTACTTC. The full variable domain, in which reference TRBV18 and TRBJ2-7 provide the parts outside the CDR3, is NAGVMQNPRHLVRRRGQEARLRCSPMKGHSHVYWYRQLPEEGLKFMVYLQKENIIDESGMPKERFSAEFPKEGPSILRIQQVVRGDSAAYFCASSPADRAYYEQYFGPGTRLTVT.

The J gene is TRBJ1-2, the V gene TRBV5-4; the match to TRBD1 covers 7 bases. The germline gives CDR1 SGHNT, CDR2 YYREEE (reference sequence). This CDR3 spans 13 amino acids. Unmatched junction bases numbered 8, after V lost 5 bases and J lost 7 bases. The CDR3 nucleotides are TGTGCCAGCAGTCCAGACAGGGTCCCTGGCTACACCTTC. Translating gives CASSPDRVPGYTF. Together with reference TRBV5-4 and TRBJ1-2, the CDR3 gives the full variable domain: ETGVTQSPTHLIKTRGQQVTLRCSSQSGHNTVSWYQQALGQGPQFIFQYYREEENGRGNFPPRFSGLQFPNYSSELNVNALELDDSALYLCASSPDRVPGYTFGSGTRLTVV.

CDR3: CASRQYQGSNEKLFF. The CDR3 nucleotides are TGTGCCAGCAGGCAGTACCAAGGTTCTAATGAAAAACTGTTTTTT. This chain joins TRBV6-1 and TRBJ1-4; no clear D gene. V lost 6 bases to trimming and J lost 3 bases, with 14 bases between them. CDR1 and CDR2 (germline): MNHNS, SASEGT. The CDR3 contains 15 residues.

The chain couples TRBV7-2 to TRBJ2-3; D might be TRBD1 or TRBD2, each matching 5 bases. The CDR3 length is 16 residues. Between the trimmed V and J ends, which lost 1 base and 6 bases, there was a span of 17 bases. Germline lookup yields CDR1 SGHTA and CDR2 FQGNSA. The CDR3 DNA reads as TGTGCCAGCAGCTTAGGTCGGGGCAGCCCCAGGGATACGCAGTATTTT. Its protein is CASSLGRGSPRDTQYF. Drawing the rest from reference TRBV7-2 and TRBJ2-3, the complete variable domain is GAGVSQSPSNKVTEKGKDVELRCDPISGHTALYWYRQSLGQGLEFLIYFQGNSAPDKSGLPSDRFSAERTGGSVSTLTIQRTQQEDSAVYLCASSLGRGSPRDTQYFGPGTRLTVL.

This clone has a single count. The gene calls are TRBV2 and TRBJ2-2, with D possibly TRBD2 on 5 matching bases. Germline CDR1 and CDR2: SNHLY and FYNNEI. This CDR3 comprises 16 residues. Trimming left V 8 bases short and J 0 bases short, with 16 bases between. CDR3 in amino acids: CASFPRGSANTGELFF. CDR3 bases: TGTGCCAGCTTCCCTCGGGGTAGTGCGAACACCGGGGAGCTGTTTTTT.

The gene calls are TRBV5-1 and TRBJ1-1; D possibly corresponds to TRBD1 (5 bases). Deletions cut 4 bases from V and 1 base from J, with 14 bases between. The CDR3 loop spans 15 amino acids. CDR1 SGHRS and CDR2 YFSETQ come from the germline V gene. CDR3 region: CASSAAGGGNTEAFF. In nucleotides, the CDR3 is TGCGCCAGCAGCGCAGCCGGGGGAGGGAACACTGAAGCTTTCTTT.

The chain carries TRBV30 and TRBJ2-7, with D unclear. The CDR3 runs 11 residues. Deletions cut 4 bases from V and 0 bases from J, with 4 bases between. Germline V gene sequence: CDR1 GTSNPN, CDR2 SVGIG (reference sequence). The CDR3 DNA reads as TGTGCCTGGAAAAGCTCCTACGAGCAGTACTTC. Its translation: CAWKSSYEQYF.

The chain uses TRBV28 and TRBJ1-1, with a tentative D call TRBD1 (6 bases). Trimming removed 2 bases from V and 5 bases from J, with 15 bases in between. The CDR3 has 15 amino acids. Per germline, CDR1 MDHEN and CDR2 SYDVKM. The CDR3 region is CASSLRGAGRTEAFF. Written as DNA, the CDR3 is TGTGCCAGCAGTTTAAGGGGGGCGGGGAGGACTGAAGCTTTCTTT.

The chain uses TRBV6-5 and TRBJ2-7, with D perhaps matching TRBD1 or TRBD2 (6 bases each). Germline V CDR1 and CDR2: MNHEY, SVGAGI. With 8 bases removed from V and 2 bases from J, the gap between germline ends came to 13 bases. This CDR3 has 13 residues. The DNA of the CDR3 is TGTGCCAGCCGGGAACGGGGGCCCTACGAGCAGTACTTC. As protein: CASRERGPYEQYF.

V gene TRBV4-2 combines with J gene TRBJ2-3, with no clear D. CDR1 and CDR2 (germline): LGHNA, YNFKEQ. The CDR3 loop spans 12 amino acids. Trimming removed 0 bases from V and 6 bases from J, with 4 bases in between. CDR3 amino acids: CASSQEVDTQYF. In nucleotides, the CDR3 is TGTGCCAGCAGCCAAGAGGTGGATACGCAGTATTTT.

The table lists this clone with a count of one. V is TRBV25-1 and J is TRBJ1-5, with D maybe TRBD1 (6 bases). In germline, CDR1 is MGHDK, CDR2 SYGVNS. V gave up 1 base and J gave up 3 bases, with 10 bases separating them. The CDR3 has 15 residues. DNA of the CDR3: TGTGCCAGCAGTGAATCAGGGGCCTACAATCAGCCCCAGCATTTT. Amino acids: CASSESGAYNQPQHF.

This rearrangement joins TRBV30 to TRBJ1-3, with no clear D. V lost 0 bases to trimming and J lost 2 bases, with 11 bases between them. Germline CDR1 reads GTSNPN; CDR2 reads SVGIG (reference sequence). This CDR3 is built from 15 residues. The chain's CDR3 is CAWSVGVRPGNTIYF. As DNA, the CDR3 is TGTGCCTGGAGTGTCGGCGTAAGGCCTGGAAACACCATATATTTT.

This rearrangement joins TRBV14 to TRBJ2-2, with D hard to call. The CDR3 extends over 14 amino acids. Germline CDR1 reads SGHDN; CDR2 reads FVKESK. Trimming left V 4 bases short and J 1 base short, with 7 bases between. CDR3 residues: CASSPTVNTGELFF. The CDR3 DNA sequence: TGTGCCAGCAGCCCAACAGTGAACACCGGGGAGCTGTTTTTT.

The chain combines TRBV11-2 with TRBJ2-3, with 9 bases lining up with TRBD2. V lost 1 base and J lost 2; bases outside the gene matches: 7. The length of the CDR3 is 17 residues. Per the germline V gene, CDR1 is SGHAT and CDR2 is FQNNGV. The CDR3 reads CASSLVAGGPDTDTQYF. CDR3 nucleotide sequence: TGTGCCAGCAGCTTAGTGGCGGGGGGGCCTGACACAGATACGCAGTATTTT.

A remark on this clone: Other DNA sequences within the sample encode an identical CDR3. This sequence joins TRBV9 and TRBJ2-3; TRBD2 aligns across 8 bases. Germline CDR1 and CDR2: SGDLS and YYNGEE. This CDR3 is 16 amino acids long. The junction had 5 bases not matched to a gene; V was cut back by 0 bases and J by 2 bases. CDR3 sequence reads: CASSVGPGGHTDTQYF. CDR3 DNA sequence: TGTGCCAGCAGCGTAGGACCGGGGGGGCACACAGATACGCAGTATTTT.

The chain combines TRBV28 with TRBJ2-7; 9 bases line up with TRBD2. Germline V CDR1 and CDR2: MDHEN, SYDVKM. The ends lost 5 bases at V and 7 bases at J; junction bases unmatched: 15. CDR3 length: 16 amino acids. CDR3 loop: CASSLPGMGLAVEQYF. The CDR3 DNA sequence: TGTGCCAGCAGTCTACCAGGGATGGGACTAGCTGTTGAGCAGTACTTC.

The V gene is TRBV7-3, the J gene TRBJ2-1; TRBD1 matches 9 bases. CDR1 is SGHTA, CDR2 FQGTGA, per germline. After removal of 0 bases from V and 2 bases from J, the junction contained 5 bases not matched to a gene. This CDR3 comprises 17 residues. CDR3 DNA sequence: TGTGCCAGCAGCTTAACGGGCCGGGACAGGGCCTACAATGAGCAGTTCTTC. Its translation: CASSLTGRDRAYNEQFF.

J is TRBJ1-2 and V is TRBV28; TRBD1 matches 9 bases. J was trimmed by 4 bases and V by 5 bases; bases with no gene match: 5. Germline values: CDR1 MDHEN, CDR2 SYDVKM. This CDR3 has 14 residues. CDR3 DNA sequence: TGTGCCAGCAGTGCGGGACAGGGAACCTATGGCTACACCTTC. Protein product: CASSAGQGTYGYTF.

The rearrangement uses TRBV7-4 and TRBJ2-7; no clear D. The CDR3 covers 14 residues. V was cut by 5 bases and J by 3 bases, with 14 bases left in between. The germline CDR1 and CDR2 sequences are SGHVT and SQSDAQ. The CDR3, as DNA: TGTGCCAGCAGCCTTACCGGGCCGGGCTACGAGCAGTACTTC. Residues: CASSLTGPGYEQYF.

The gene calls are TRBV5-3 and TRBJ2-2, with no clear D. TRBV5-3 is reported as an ORF; its role is uncertain. The CDR3 length is 10 residues. Trimming removed 10 bases from V and 6 bases from J, with 7 bases in between. The CDR3 region is CAQNPGELFF. The CDR3 bases are TGTGCCCAAAACCCCGGGGAGCTGTTTTTT.

V and J are TRBV7-3 and TRBJ2-3; D remains unclear. The V end lost 2 bases, the J end lost 3 bases, and 9 bases lay between the germline ends. This CDR3 has 14 residues. Germline V CDR1 and CDR2: SGHTA, FQGTGA. The CDR3 spells CASSLRGKTDTQYF. Written as DNA, the CDR3 is TGTGCCAGCAGCTTACGAGGAAAGACAGATACGCAGTATTTT.

The chain joins TRBV4-1 to TRBJ2-3; D call uncertain. V dropped 3 bases and J dropped 2 bases, with 12 bases sitting between them. The length of the CDR3 is 15 residues. CDR1 MGHRA and CDR2 YSYEKL come from the germline V gene. CDR3 loop: CASSHPELLTDTQYF. CDR3 DNA sequence: TGCGCCAGCAGCCATCCGGAGCTTCTCACAGATACGCAGTATTTT.

This clone has just one count. V usage is TRBV6-4 and J usage is TRBJ2-5; tentative D call: TRBD1 (6 bases). Trimming shortened V by 6 bases and J by 2 bases, and 10 bases separated the two germline ends. The germline CDR1 and CDR2 sequences are MRHNA and SNTAGT. This CDR3 is built from 13 residues. The CDR3 sequence is CASSPGTQETQYF. In DNA, the CDR3 is TGTGCCAGCAGCCCAGGGACACAAGAGACCCAGTACTTC.

V and J are TRBV11-2 and TRBJ2-3; a possible D gene is TRBD1 (5 bases). Trimming stripped 4 bases from V and 0 bases from J, with 11 bases between. Germline V gene lookup returns CDR1 SGHAT and CDR2 FQNNGV. This CDR3 comprises 15 residues. CDR3 sequence: CASSWGLFSTDTQYF. DNA of the CDR3: TGTGCCAGCAGCTGGGGCCTATTCAGCACAGATACGCAGTATTTT.

The chain carries TRBV5-1 and TRBJ2-3, with TRBD1 matching over 7 bases. The CDR3 sequence is 13 residues long. The V and J ends lost 3 bases and 4 bases, in that order; junction bases with no gene match: 2. Germline CDR1 is SGHRS and CDR2 is YFSETQ. CDR3 coding DNA: TGCGCCAGCAGCTCACAGGGGCCAGATACGCAGTATTTT. This gives the protein CASSSQGPDTQYF.

The genes are TRBV11-2 and TRBJ2-5; D is perhaps TRBD2 (5 bases). Trimming took off 1 base at V and 3 bases at J, with 18 bases between the two ends. Germline V gene sequence: CDR1 SGHAT, CDR2 FQNNGV. The CDR3 extends over 17 amino acids. This CDR3 is CASSLGRMKSGEETQYF. DNA for the CDR3: TGTGCCAGCAGCTTAGGGCGTATGAAAAGCGGAGAAGAGACCCAGTACTTC.

The J gene is TRBJ1-6, the V gene TRBV5-1; 11 bases map to TRBD1. The V segment lost 5 bases and the J segment 4 bases; nucleotides outside the gene matches: 5. This CDR3 is 16 amino acids long. The V gene's germline CDR1 is SGHRS and CDR2 YFSETQ. The CDR3 region is CASRLGQGGYNSPLHF. The CDR3, as DNA: TGCGCCAGCAGACTGGGACAGGGGGGATATAATTCACCCCTCCACTTT.